Presented here are 10 T cell receptor beta chains from one specimen sequenced in a study of PD-1 blockade in classical Hodgkin lymphoma. Each patient's relapse followed autologous stem cell transplantation, and brentuximab vedotin exposure varied. Method: immunoSEQ multiplex PCR; TCRdb's copy keeps in-frame clones and lacks some. The table shows about 41,000 clones, with about 70% occurring only once. Sequencing was performed on peripheral blood mononuclear cells (PBMCs), taken at baseline. Every receptor here comes from a human donor with classical Hodgkin lymphoma.

The chain combines TRBV6-5 with TRBJ1-3; D ambiguous. V gave up 2 bases and J gave up 1 base, with 6 bases separating them. From germline, CDR1 is MNHEY and CDR2 SVGAGI. CDR3 length equals 14 residues. The chain's CDR3 is CASSYGSSGNTIYF. Here the CDR3 DNA reads TGTGCCAGCAGTTACGGCAGTTCTGGAAACACCATATATTTT.

This chain links TRBV14 with TRBJ2-2; D is uncertain. The CDR3 is made up of 16 amino acids. Germline values: CDR1 SGHDN, CDR2 FVKESK. V was cut by 2 bases and J by 2 bases, with 12 bases left in between. Here the CDR3 reads CASSQIGRPNTGELFF. The CDR3 DNA reads as TGTGCCAGCAGCCAAATCGGCAGGCCCAACACCGGGGAGCTGTTTTTT.

V gene TRBV29-1 combines with J gene TRBJ2-7, with a tentative D call TRBD2 (5 bases). V lost 6 bases, J lost 2 bases, and 23 bases lay in between. The germline V gene has CDR1 SQVTM and CDR2 ANQGSEA. The CDR3 length is 16 residues. CDR3 region: CSVDIGVRKGTYEQYF. As DNA, the CDR3 is TGCAGCGTCGACATCGGGGTGCGGAAAGGAACCTACGAGCAGTACTTC.

The chain is built from TRBV6-5 and TRBJ1-2, with D hard to call. V lost 6 bases and J 2 bases, leaving 13 bases between the germline ends. Germline CDR1 reads MNHEY; CDR2 reads SVGAGI. The CDR3 consists of 14 residues. In DNA, the CDR3 is TGTGCCAGCAGAAACAGAAAATCCAACTATGGCTACACCTTC. Its protein product is CASRNRKSNYGYTF.

V usage is TRBV30 and J usage is TRBJ1-1, with D perhaps TRBD1 (5 bases). The CDR3 spans 14 residues. Per germline, CDR1 GTSNPN and CDR2 SVGIG (reference sequence). V lost 0 bases and J 3 bases, leaving 11 bases between the germline ends. CDR3 sequence reads: CAWSVGMGDTEAFF. CDR3 coding DNA: TGTGCCTGGAGTGTAGGGATGGGGGACACTGAAGCTTTCTTT. Drawing the rest from reference TRBV30 and TRBJ1-1, the complete variable domain is SQTIHQWPATLVQPVGSPLSLECTVEGTSNPNLYWYRQAAGRGLQLLFYSVGIGQISSEVPQNLSASRPQDRQFILSSKKLLLSDSGFYLCAWSVGMGDTEAFFGQGTRLTVV.

For the CDR3, the DNA is TGTGCCAGCAGTTTACGGGGGGGCCGTGCCGAGCAGTACTTC. It translates to CASSLRGGRAEQYF. This rearrangement joins TRBV28 to TRBJ2-7; 8 nucleotides align to TRBD2. CDR1 and CDR2 from the germline V gene are MDHEN and SYDVKM. V trimming: 2 bases; J trimming: 6 bases; junction bases outside the gene matches: 6. The CDR3 runs 14 residues. Full variable domain (missing parts from reference TRBV28 and TRBJ2-7): DVKVTQSSRYLVKRTGEKVFLECVQDMDHENMFWYRQDPGLGLRLIYFSYDVKMKEKGDIPEGYSVSREKKERFSLILESASTNQTSMYLCASSLRGGRAEQYFGPGTRLTVT.

This clone was seen many times. The chain employs TRBV27 and TRBJ2-7; TRBD2 matches at 9 bases. The CDR3 is made up of 14 amino acids. The V gene's germline CDR1 is MNHEY and CDR2 SMNVEV (reference sequence). Trimming cost V 6 bases and J 4 bases; bases outside gene matches: 7. The CDR3 region is CASSPRAGGYEQYF. CDR3 coding DNA: TGTGCCAGCAGCCCGAGAGCGGGAGGTTACGAGCAGTACTTC.

This clone was seen at least ten times. J is TRBJ1-2 and V is TRBV19, with D possibly matching TRBD1 (6 bases). The CDR3 sequence is 15 residues long. Looked up from germline, CDR1 is LNHDA and CDR2 is SQIVND (reference sequence). V was pared by 0 bases and J by 4 bases, with 12 bases between. The CDR3: CASSIDIQGTYGYTF. Here the CDR3 DNA reads TGTGCCAGTAGTATAGATATCCAGGGGACCTATGGCTACACCTTC.

In DNA, the CDR3 is TGTGCCAGCAGTACACAGGGGACTAATTCACCCCTCCACTTT. Its protein product is CASSTQGTNSPLHF. The chain couples TRBV6-5 to TRBJ1-6; 7 bases agree with TRBD1. Trimming at V came to 5 bases and at J to 6 bases, leaving 4 bases not matched to a gene. Per the germline V gene, CDR1 is MNHEY and CDR2 is SVGAGI. The CDR3 sequence is 14 residues long.

The J gene is TRBJ1-1, the V gene TRBV29-1; no firm D call. From germline, CDR1 is SQVTM and CDR2 ANQGSEA. V lost 4 bases, J lost 1 base, and 10 bases lay in between. This CDR3 has 13 amino acids. DNA of the CDR3: TGCAGCGTTGGGCCTCCCACGAACACTGAAGCTTTCTTT. Translated, it gives CSVGPPTNTEAFF.